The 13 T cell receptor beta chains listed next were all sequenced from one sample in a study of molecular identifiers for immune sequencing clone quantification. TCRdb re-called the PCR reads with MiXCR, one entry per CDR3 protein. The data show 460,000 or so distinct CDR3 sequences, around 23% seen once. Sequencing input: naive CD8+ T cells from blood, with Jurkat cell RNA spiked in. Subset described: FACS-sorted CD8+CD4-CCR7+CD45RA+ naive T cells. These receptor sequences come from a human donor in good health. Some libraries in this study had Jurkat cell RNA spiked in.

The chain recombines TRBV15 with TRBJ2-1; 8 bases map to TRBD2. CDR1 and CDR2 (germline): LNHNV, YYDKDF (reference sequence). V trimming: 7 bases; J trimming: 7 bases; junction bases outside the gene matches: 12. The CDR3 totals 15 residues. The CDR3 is CATNGYGGAINEQFF. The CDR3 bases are TGTGCCACCAACGGTTACGGGGGGGCGATAAATGAGCAGTTCTTC.

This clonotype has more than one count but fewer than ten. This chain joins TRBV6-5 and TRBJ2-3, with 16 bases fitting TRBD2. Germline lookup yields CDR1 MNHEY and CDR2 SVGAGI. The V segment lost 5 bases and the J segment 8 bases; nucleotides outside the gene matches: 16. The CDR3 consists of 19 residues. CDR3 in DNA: TGTGCCAGCAGTCCTCCGGGACTAGCGGGAGGGGGAAGCCGAGGTACGCAGTATTTT. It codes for CASSPPGLAGGGSRGTQYF.

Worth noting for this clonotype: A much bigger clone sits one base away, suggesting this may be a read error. The CDR3 sequence is CASSPEPGASYEQYF. The CDR3 nucleotides read TGTGCCAGCAGCCCGGAGCCAGGGGCCAGCTACGAGCAGTACTTC. The rearrangement joins TRBV16 to TRBJ2-7; tentatively, D is TRBD1 (6 bases). The germline gives CDR1 KGHSY, CDR2 FQNENV. The CDR3 runs to 15 residues. With 4 bases removed from V and 3 bases from J, the gap between germline ends came to 16 bases.

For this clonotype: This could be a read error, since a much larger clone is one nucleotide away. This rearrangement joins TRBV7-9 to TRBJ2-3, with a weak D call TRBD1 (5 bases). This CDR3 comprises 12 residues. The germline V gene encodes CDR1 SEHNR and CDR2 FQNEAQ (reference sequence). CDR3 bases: TGTGCCGGCAGTTGGGGCTCCGATACGCAGTATTTT. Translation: CAGSWGSDTQYF.

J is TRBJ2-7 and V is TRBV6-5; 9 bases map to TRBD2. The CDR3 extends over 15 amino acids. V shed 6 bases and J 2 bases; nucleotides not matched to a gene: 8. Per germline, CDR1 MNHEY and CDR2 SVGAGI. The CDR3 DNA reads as TGTGCCAGCAGCTCCCCAGCGGGAGGCGCCTACGAGCAGTACTTC. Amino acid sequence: CASSSPAGGAYEQYF.

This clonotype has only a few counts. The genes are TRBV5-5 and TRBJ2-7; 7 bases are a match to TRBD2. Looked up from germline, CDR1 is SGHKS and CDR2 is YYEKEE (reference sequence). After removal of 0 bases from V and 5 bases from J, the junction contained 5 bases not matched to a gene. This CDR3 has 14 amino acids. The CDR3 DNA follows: TGTGCCAGCAGCTTGGTCGCGGGAGCCGACGAGCAGTACTTC. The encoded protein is CASSLVAGADEQYF.

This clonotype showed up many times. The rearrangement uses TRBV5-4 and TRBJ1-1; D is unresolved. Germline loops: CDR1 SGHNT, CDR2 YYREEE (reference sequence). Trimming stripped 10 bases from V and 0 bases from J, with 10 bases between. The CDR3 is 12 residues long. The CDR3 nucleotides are TGTGCCGGATACGACATGAACACTGAAGCTTTCTTT. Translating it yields CAGYDMNTEAFF.

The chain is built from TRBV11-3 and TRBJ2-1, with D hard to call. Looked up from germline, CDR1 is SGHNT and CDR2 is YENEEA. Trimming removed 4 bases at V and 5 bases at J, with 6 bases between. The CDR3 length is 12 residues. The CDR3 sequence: CASSSRHNEQFF. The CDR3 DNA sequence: TGTGCCAGCAGCTCTAGACACAATGAGCAGTTCTTC.

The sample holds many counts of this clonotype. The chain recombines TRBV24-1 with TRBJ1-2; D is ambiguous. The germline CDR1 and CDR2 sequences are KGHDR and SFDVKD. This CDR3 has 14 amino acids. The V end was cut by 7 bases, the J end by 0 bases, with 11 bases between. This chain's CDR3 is CATSTDSANYGYTF. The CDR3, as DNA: TGTGCCACCAGCACAGACTCAGCTAACTATGGCTACACCTTC.

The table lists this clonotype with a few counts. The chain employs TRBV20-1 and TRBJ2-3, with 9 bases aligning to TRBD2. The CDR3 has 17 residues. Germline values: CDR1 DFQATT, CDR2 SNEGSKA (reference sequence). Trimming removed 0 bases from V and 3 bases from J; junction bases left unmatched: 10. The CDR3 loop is CSARDGLAGLLTDTQYF. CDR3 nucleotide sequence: TGCAGTGCTAGAGATGGGCTAGCGGGACTATTGACAGATACGCAGTATTTT.

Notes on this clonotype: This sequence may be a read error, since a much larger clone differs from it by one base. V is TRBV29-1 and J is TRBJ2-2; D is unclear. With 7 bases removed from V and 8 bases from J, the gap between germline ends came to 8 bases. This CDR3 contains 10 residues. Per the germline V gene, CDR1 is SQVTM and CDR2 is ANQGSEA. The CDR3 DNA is TGCAGCGCTGAGGATGGGGAGCTGTTTTTT. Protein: CSAEDGELFF.

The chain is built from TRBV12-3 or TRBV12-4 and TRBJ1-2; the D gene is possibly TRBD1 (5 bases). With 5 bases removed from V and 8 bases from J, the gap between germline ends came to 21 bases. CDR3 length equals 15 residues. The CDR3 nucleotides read TGTGCCAGCAGTCTACCGGGACGCCCTCTGTACGGCTACACCTTC. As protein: CASSLPGRPLYGYTF.

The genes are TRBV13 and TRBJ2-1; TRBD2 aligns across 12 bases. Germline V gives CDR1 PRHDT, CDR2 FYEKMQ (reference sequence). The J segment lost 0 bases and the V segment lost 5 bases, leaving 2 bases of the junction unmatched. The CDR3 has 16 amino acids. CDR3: CASSKLAGGSYNEQFF. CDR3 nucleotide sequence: TGTGCCAGCAGCAAACTAGCGGGGGGCTCCTACAATGAGCAGTTCTTC.